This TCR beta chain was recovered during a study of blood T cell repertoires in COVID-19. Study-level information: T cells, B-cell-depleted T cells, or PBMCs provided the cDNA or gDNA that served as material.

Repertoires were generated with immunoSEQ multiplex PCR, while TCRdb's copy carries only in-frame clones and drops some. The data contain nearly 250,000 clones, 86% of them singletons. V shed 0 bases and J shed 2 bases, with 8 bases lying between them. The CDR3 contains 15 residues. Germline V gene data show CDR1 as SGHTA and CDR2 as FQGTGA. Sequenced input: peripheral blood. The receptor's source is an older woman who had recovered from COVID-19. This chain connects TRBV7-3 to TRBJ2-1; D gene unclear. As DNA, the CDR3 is TGTGCCAGCAGCTTAACGGGCATCCCCTACAATGAGCAGTTCTTC. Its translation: CASSLTGIPYNEQFF. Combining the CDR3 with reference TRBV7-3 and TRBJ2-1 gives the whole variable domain GAGVSQTPSNKVTEKGKYVELRCDPISGHTALYWYRQSLGQGPEFLIYFQGTGAADDSGLPNDRFFAVRPEGSVSTLKIQRTERGDSAVYLCASSLTGIPYNEQFFGPGTRLTVL.